This T cell receptor (beta chain) emerged from a study of cytomegalovirus exposure and HLA in healthy donors. Turning to the study itself: Early released data had 80 million or so unique TCRs, all coming from HLA-typed donors.

Germline V gene data show CDR1 as GTSNPN and CDR2 as SVGIG (reference sequence). This CDR3 spans 14 amino acids. After removal of 0 bases from V and 7 bases from J, the junction contained 6 bases not matched to a gene. Primers included in the PCR were 60 Vbeta and 13 Jbeta primers. The method was immunoSEQ multiplex PCR; TCRdb's version includes in-frame clones alone and lacks a portion of them. The sample carries about 150,000 clones, around two thirds recorded once. This receptor was identified in a woman in her sixties or seventies in good health and CMV-seropositive. V gene TRBV30 combines with J gene TRBJ1-5, with TRBD1 identical over 7 bases. Material: PBMCs. CDR3 in amino acids: CAWSVKGAGQPQHF. The CDR3 region has the DNA TGTGCCTGGAGTGTTAAGGGGGCGGGACAGCCCCAGCATTTT.